Reported below is one TCR beta chain. Its antigen is currently unknown. The data were obtained in a study of siplizumab effects on memory and regulatory T cells. Study-wide results and caveats: Where siplizumab was present, mappable alloreactive CD4+ clones averaged almost 70% Treg-derived, compared with around 27% in controls. Major contributors to the alloresponse seemed to be naive T cells, which also appeared more diverse than memory cells. Most proliferating CD4+ or CD8+ clones, roughly 75-96%, had no naive or memory assignment.

Produced via immunoSEQ multiplex PCR; TCRdb's table is partial and in-frame only. Altogether roughly 100,000 clones are present, nearly 95% being singletons, with the ten largest covering 0.62%. Trimming cost V 4 bases and J 3 bases; bases outside gene matches: 0. This CDR3 spans 14 amino acids. Germline CDR1 MNHNS, CDR2 SASEGT. This receptor was taken from a human donor in good health. The rearrangement links TRBV6-1 to TRBJ2-2, with 9 bases lining up with TRBD1. Input material: Tregs sorted from blood. The CDR3 loop reads CASSGTGDTGELFF. For the CDR3, the DNA is TGTGCCAGCAGTGGGACAGGGGACACCGGGGAGCTGTTTTTT.